Below, 14 T cell receptor beta chains from the same sample are listed, as sequenced in a study of T cell responses to AZD1222 COVID-19 vaccine. This table comes from immunoSEQ multiplex PCR, and its TCRdb copy is limited to in-frame clones, with some not included. Altogether approximately 99,000 clones are present, about nine tenths being singletons, with the ten largest covering approximately 3.1%. The sample consisted of peripheral blood, taken on day 0 of MenACWY control vaccination. The receptors here all came from an adult in good health.

The chain uses TRBV7-9 and TRBJ2-5, with D unclear. Per germline, CDR1 SEHNR and CDR2 FQNEAQ (reference sequence). Trimming stripped 1 base from V and 2 bases from J, with 2 bases between. The CDR3 is 12 amino acids. CDR3 sequence: CASSLEQETQYF. The DNA for the CDR3 is TGTGCCAGCAGCTTAGAACAAGAGACCCAGTACTTC.

The chain carries TRBV6-5 and TRBJ1-1; D is uncertain. The CDR3 spans 14 residues. Germline V CDR1 and CDR2: MNHEY, SVGAGI. V was cut by 2 bases and J by 0 bases, with 7 bases left in between. Here the CDR3 DNA reads TGTGCCAGCAGTTACAGGCGGGTGAACACTGAAGCTTTCTTT. Translated: CASSYRRVNTEAFF.

The CDR3 here is CASSEFRNPDSPLHF. In DNA form, the CDR3 reads TGTGCCAGCAGTGAATTTAGGAATCCAGATTCACCCCTCCACTTT. This sequence joins TRBV25-1 and TRBJ1-6; D not resolved. The CDR3 sequence is 15 residues long. Germline values: CDR1 MGHDK, CDR2 SYGVNS. V lost 1 base and J lost 8, with 12 bases in between. Looking up the rest from reference TRBV25-1 and TRBJ1-6 gives the full variable domain: EADIYQTPRYLVIGTGKKITLECSQTMGHDKMYWYQQDPGMELHLIHYSYGVNSTEKGDLSSESTVSRIRTEHFPLTLESARPSHTSQYLCASSEFRNPDSPLHFGNGTRLTVT.

V is TRBV7-2 and J is TRBJ2-2; 8 nucleotides agree with TRBD1. The CDR3 runs to 19 residues. Germline CDR1 reads SGHTA; CDR2 reads FQGNSA. The V segment lost 4 bases and the J segment 3 bases; nucleotides outside the gene matches: 16. DNA of the CDR3: TGTGCCAGCAGCTCCCCAGACAGGGGCCTCATGAGATACACCGGGGAGCTGTTTTTT. Translation: CASSSPDRGLMRYTGELFF.

The chain has TRBV9 and TRBJ1-6; D is unresolved. This CDR3 region has 14 residues. The germline gives CDR1 SGDLS, CDR2 YYNGEE. Trimming left V 0 bases short and J 11 bases short, with 12 bases between. The CDR3 sequence: CASSVEHLAAPLHF. The CDR3 DNA sequence: TGTGCCAGCAGCGTAGAACATCTTGCTGCACCCCTCCACTTT.

J is TRBJ1-1 and V is TRBV19; a weak D match, TRBD1 (5 bases). The CDR3 is 14 amino acids. The V end lost 3 bases, the J end lost 4 bases, and 12 bases lay between the germline ends. Germline CDR1 reads LNHDA; CDR2 reads SQIVND (reference sequence). This chain's CDR3 is CASSIGQGATEAFF. CDR3 coding DNA: TGTGCCAGTAGTATTGGTCAGGGAGCCACTGAAGCTTTCTTT.

This sequence joins TRBV9 and TRBJ2-1; weak D call: TRBD2 (6 bases). CDR1 is SGDLS, CDR2 YYNGEE, per germline. With 0 bases removed from V and 0 bases from J, the gap between germline ends came to 10 bases. The CDR3 has 16 residues. CDR3: CASSVDGGDSYNEQFF. The CDR3 coding sequence is TGTGCCAGCAGCGTAGATGGAGGGGACTCCTACAATGAGCAGTTCTTC. Combining the CDR3 with reference TRBV9 and TRBJ2-1 gives the whole variable domain DSGVTQTPKHLITATGQRVTLRCSPRSGDLSVYWYQQSLDQGLQFLIQYYNGEERAKGNILERFSAQQFPDLHSELNLSSLELGDSALYFCASSVDGGDSYNEQFFGPGTRLTVL.

This chain links TRBV18 with TRBJ2-1, with 8 bases that match TRBD2. The CDR3 is made up of 16 amino acids. After removal of 5 bases from V and 0 bases from J, the junction contained 6 bases not matched to a gene. Germline-derived CDR1 and CDR2 are KGHSH and LQKENI. CDR3 nucleotides: TGTGCCAGCTCAACTACTAGCGGCCCCTCCTACAATGAGCAGTTCTTC. As protein: CASSTTSGPSYNEQFF. Drawing the rest from reference TRBV18 and TRBJ2-1, the complete variable domain is NAGVMQNPRHLVRRRGQEARLRCSPMKGHSHVYWYRQLPEEGLKFMVYLQKENIIDESGMPKERFSAEFPKEGPSILRIQQVVRGDSAAYFCASSTTSGPSYNEQFFGPGTRLTVL.

The chain uses TRBV18 and TRBJ1-6; TRBD1 is a possible D gene (5 bases). The CDR3 sequence is 16 residues long. Deletions cut 2 bases from V and 0 bases from J, with 8 bases between. Germline V gives CDR1 KGHSH, CDR2 LQKENI. The DNA for the CDR3 is TGTGCCAGCTCACCAGGGACTAGCTCCTATAATTCACCCCTCCACTTT. This encodes CASSPGTSSYNSPLHF.

The V gene is TRBV4-3, the J gene TRBJ1-2; D gene uncertain. V was pared by 0 bases and J by 2 bases, with 10 bases between. CDR3 length: 15 residues. Germline values: CDR1 LGHNA, CDR2 YSLEER. CDR3 sequence reads: CASSQDPAGNYGYTF. DNA for the CDR3: TGCGCCAGCAGCCAAGATCCGGCAGGAAACTATGGCTACACCTTC.

The chain carries TRBV1 and TRBJ2-6; the table's D call of TRBD1 was not tested on the DNA. TRBV1 is marked as a pseudogene. The CDR3 is made up of 16 amino acids. Written as DNA, the CDR3 is TGCACCAGCAGCCAAGGACACTGCTCTGGGGCCAACGTCCTGACTTTC. Translation gives CTSSQGHCSGANVLTF.

About this clone: The sample contains more than one DNA sequence encoding this CDR3. The chain links TRBV5-4 to TRBJ1-2; 8 nucleotides agree with TRBD1. There are 14 residues in the CDR3. V gave up 2 bases and J gave up 0 bases; unmatched junction bases: 0. Per the germline V gene, CDR1 is SGHNT and CDR2 is YYREEE (reference sequence). The DNA for the CDR3 is TGTGCCAGCAGCTTACAGGGGGCTAACTATGGCTACACCTTC. It is translated as CASSLQGANYGYTF.

The chain employs TRBV4-1 and TRBJ1-4; D is unclear. The CDR3 consists of 13 residues. The germline gives CDR1 MGHRA, CDR2 YSYEKL. Trimming took 0 bases from V and 10 from J, leaving 9 bases between them. DNA for the CDR3: TGCGCCAGCAGCCAAGATGTAGAGGGAAAACTGTTTTTT. Translated, it gives CASSQDVEGKLFF.

The genes are TRBV30 and TRBJ1-1; D not resolved. This CDR3 has 11 residues. The V gene lost 4 bases and the J gene lost 3 bases, with 6 bases spanning the gap. CDR1 is GTSNPN, CDR2 SVGIG, per germline (reference sequence). The CDR3 region is CAWKRDTEAFF. Here the CDR3 DNA reads TGTGCCTGGAAAAGGGACACTGAAGCTTTCTTT. The full variable domain, completed using reference TRBV30 and TRBJ1-1, is SQTIHQWPATLVQPVGSPLSLECTVEGTSNPNLYWYRQAAGRGLQLLFYSVGIGQISSEVPQNLSASRPQDRQFILSSKKLLLSDSGFYLCAWKRDTEAFFGQGTRLTVV.